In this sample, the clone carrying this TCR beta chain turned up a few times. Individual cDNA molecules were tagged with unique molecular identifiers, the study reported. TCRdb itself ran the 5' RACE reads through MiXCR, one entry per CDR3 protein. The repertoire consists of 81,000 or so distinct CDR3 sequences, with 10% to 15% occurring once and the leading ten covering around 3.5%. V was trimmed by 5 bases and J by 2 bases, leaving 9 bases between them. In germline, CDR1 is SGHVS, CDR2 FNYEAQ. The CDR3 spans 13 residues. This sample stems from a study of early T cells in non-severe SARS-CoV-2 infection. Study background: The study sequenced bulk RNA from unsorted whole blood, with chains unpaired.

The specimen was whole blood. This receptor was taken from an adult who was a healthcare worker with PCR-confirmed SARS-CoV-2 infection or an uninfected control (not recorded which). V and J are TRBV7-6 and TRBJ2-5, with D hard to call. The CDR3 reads CASSPLVQETQYF. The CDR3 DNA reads TGTGCCAGCAGCCCCTTAGTTCAAGAGACCCAGTACTTC.